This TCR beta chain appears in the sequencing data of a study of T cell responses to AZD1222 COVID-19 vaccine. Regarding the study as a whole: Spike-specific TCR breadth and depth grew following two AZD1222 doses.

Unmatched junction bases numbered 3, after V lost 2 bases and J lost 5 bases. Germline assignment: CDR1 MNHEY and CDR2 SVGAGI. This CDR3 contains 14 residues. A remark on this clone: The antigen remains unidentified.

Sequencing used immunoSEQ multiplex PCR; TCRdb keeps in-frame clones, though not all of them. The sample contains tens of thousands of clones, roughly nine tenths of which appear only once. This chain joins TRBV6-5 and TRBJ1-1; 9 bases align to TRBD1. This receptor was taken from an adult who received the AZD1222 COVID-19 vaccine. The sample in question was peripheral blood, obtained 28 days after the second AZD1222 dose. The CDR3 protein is CASSYGQGRTEAFF. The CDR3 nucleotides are TGTGCCAGCAGTTACGGACAGGGGAGGACTGAAGCTTTCTTT.